This T cell receptor beta chain was identified in a study of T-cell reconstitution after alpha-beta-depleted transplantation in children. Study-level results: In patients about two months after transplant, alpha-beta T cells reportedly arose from several hundred expanded graft clones.

This clonotype appeared many times. Its antigen is not known. TCRbeta library construction was performed incorporating unique molecular identifiers. TCRdb itself ran the PCR reads through MiXCR, one entry per CDR3 protein. This sample has 200,000 or so distinct CDR3 sequences; around 5.9% occur once, and the top ten carry under 5%. Material: PBMCs, obtained before TCRalphabeta/CD19-depleted stem cell transplant. This TCR came from a girl less than two years old with combined immunodeficiency, due to receive a stem cell transplant.

The CDR3 here is CSAGGFSVMGVYEQYF. CDR3 sequence (DNA): TGCAGCGCAGGGGGTTTCAGTGTGATGGGGGTTTACGAGCAGTACTTC. The V call is TRBV29-1, the J call TRBJ2-7; TRBD1 matches 7 bases. This CDR3 comprises 16 residues. The V and J ends lost 7 bases and 4 bases, in that order; junction bases with no gene match: 19. The germline CDR1 and CDR2 sequences are SQVTM and ANQGSEA.